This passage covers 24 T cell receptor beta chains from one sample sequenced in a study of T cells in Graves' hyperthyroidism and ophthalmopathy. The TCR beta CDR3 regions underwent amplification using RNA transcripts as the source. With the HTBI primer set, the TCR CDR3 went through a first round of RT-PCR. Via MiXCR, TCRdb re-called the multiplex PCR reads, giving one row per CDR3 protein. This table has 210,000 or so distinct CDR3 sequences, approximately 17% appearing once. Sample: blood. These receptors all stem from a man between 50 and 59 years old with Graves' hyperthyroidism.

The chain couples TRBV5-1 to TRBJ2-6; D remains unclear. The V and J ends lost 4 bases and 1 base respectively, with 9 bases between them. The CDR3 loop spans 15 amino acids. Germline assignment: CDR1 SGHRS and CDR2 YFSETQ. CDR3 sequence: CASSPELSGANVLTF. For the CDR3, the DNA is TGCGCCAGCAGCCCGGAGTTATCTGGGGCCAACGTCCTGACTTTC.

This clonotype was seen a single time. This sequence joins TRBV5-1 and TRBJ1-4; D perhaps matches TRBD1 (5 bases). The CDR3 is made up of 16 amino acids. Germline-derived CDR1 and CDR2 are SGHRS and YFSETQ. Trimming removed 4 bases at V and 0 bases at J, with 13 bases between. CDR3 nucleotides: TGCGCCAGCAGCAGCCTCTTGGGACCAACTAATGAAAAACTGTTTTTT. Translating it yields CASSSLLGPTNEKLFF.

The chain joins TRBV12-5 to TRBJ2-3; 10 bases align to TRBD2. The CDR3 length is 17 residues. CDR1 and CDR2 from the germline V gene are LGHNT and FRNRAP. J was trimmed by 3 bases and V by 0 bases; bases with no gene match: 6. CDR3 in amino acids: CASGLVQTSGSTDTQYF. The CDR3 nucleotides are TGTGCTAGTGGTTTGGTACAGACTAGCGGGTCAACAGATACGCAGTATTTT.

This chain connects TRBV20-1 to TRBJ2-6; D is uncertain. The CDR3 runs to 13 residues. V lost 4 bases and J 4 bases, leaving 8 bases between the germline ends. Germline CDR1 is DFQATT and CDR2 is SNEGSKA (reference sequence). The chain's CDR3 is CSATGPGANVLTF. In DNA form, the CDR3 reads TGCAGTGCTACTGGGCCCGGGGCCAACGTCCTGACTTTC.

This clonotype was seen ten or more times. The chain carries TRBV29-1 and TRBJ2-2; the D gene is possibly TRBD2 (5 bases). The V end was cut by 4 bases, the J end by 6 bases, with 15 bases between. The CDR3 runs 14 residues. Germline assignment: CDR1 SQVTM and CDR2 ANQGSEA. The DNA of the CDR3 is TGCAGCGTTGGAGCGGCCCCTCGGGCCGGGGAGCTGTTTTTT. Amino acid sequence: CSVGAAPRAGELFF.

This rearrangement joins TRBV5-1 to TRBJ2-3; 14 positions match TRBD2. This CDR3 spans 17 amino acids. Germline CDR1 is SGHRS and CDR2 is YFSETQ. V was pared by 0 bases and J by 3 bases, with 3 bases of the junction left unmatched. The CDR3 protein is CASSLGTSGRSTDTQYF. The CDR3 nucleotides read TGCGCCAGCAGCTTGGGGACTAGCGGGAGGTCAACAGATACGCAGTATTTT.

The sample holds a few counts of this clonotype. The CDR3 bases are TGTGCCAGCAGTTTTTCCGGGACAGGGGATTATGAGCAGTTCTTC. This gives the protein CASSFSGTGDYEQFF. The chain is built from TRBV6-2 or TRBV6-3 and TRBJ2-1; 10 bases fit TRBD1. The junction had 8 bases not matched to a gene; V was cut back by 4 bases and J by 8 bases. This CDR3 is built from 15 residues. The germline CDR1 and CDR2 sequences are MNHEY and SVGEGT.

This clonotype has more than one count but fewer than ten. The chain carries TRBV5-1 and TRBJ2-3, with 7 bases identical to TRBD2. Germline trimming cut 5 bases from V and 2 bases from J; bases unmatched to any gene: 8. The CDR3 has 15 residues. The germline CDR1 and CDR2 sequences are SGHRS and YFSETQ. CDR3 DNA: TGCGCCAGCAGGGCTGGGGGGGACTTCACAGATACGCAGTATTTT. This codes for CASRAGGDFTDTQYF.

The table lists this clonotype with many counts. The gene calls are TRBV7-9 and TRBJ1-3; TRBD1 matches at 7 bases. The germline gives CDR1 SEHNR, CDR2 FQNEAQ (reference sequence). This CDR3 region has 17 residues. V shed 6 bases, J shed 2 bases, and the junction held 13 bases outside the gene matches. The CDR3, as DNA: TGTGCCAGCAGACGAGCCTTACAGGGGTGGGCTGGAAACACCATATATTTT. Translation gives CASRRALQGWAGNTIYF.

The CDR3 sequence is CASSQGEGSGLNEKLFF. CDR3 sequence (DNA): TGTGCCAGCAGCCAAGGAGAAGGGTCGGGCCTGAATGAAAAACTGTTTTTT. The chain uses TRBV4-2 and TRBJ1-4; D is unclear. Trimming shortened V by 1 base and J by 5 bases, and 17 bases separated the two germline ends. The CDR3 length is 17 residues. Germline V gene lookup returns CDR1 LGHNA and CDR2 YNFKEQ.

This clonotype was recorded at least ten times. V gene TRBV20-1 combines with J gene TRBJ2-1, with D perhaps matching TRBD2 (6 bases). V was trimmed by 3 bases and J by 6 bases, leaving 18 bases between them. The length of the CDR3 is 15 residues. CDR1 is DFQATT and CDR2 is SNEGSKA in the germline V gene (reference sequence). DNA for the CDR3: TGCAGTGCTAGGGGGGGATTCGGTGTCCGCAATGAGCAGTTCTTC. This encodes CSARGGFGVRNEQFF.

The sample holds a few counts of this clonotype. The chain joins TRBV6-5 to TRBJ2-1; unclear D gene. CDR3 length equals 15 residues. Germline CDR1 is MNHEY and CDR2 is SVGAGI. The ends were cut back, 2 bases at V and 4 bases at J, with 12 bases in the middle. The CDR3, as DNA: TGTGCCAGCAGTTACAGGGCGGACCCGTACAATGAGCAGTTCTTC. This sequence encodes CASSYRADPYNEQFF.

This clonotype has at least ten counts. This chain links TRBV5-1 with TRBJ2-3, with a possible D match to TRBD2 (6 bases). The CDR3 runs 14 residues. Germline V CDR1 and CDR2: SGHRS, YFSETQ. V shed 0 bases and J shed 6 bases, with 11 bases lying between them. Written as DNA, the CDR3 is TGCGCCAGCAGCTTGGAGACTAGTATGGATACGCAGTATTTT. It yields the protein CASSLETSMDTQYF.

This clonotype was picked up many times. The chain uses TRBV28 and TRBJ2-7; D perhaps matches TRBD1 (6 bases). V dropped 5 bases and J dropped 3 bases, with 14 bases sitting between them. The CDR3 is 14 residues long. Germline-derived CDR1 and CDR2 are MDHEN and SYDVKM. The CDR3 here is CASSLGTYLYEQYF. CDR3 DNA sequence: TGTGCCAGCAGTCTCGGGACATACCTCTACGAGCAGTACTTC.

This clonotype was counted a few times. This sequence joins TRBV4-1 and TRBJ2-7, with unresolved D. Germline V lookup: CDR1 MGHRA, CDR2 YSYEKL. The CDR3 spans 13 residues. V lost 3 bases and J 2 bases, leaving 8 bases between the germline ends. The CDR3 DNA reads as TGCGCCAGCAGCCACCCTGGAACCTACGAGCAGTACTTC. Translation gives CASSHPGTYEQYF.

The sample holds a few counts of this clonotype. The CDR3 DNA is TGTGCCAGCAGTAGCGGGAGTACCGGGGAGCTGTTTTTT. This encodes CASSSGSTGELFF. This sequence joins TRBV3-1 and TRBJ2-2; 9 positions agree with TRBD2. The V segment lost 6 bases and the J segment 5 bases; nucleotides outside the gene matches: 1. This CDR3 has 13 amino acids. The germline V gene encodes CDR1 LGHDT and CDR2 YNNKEL (reference sequence).

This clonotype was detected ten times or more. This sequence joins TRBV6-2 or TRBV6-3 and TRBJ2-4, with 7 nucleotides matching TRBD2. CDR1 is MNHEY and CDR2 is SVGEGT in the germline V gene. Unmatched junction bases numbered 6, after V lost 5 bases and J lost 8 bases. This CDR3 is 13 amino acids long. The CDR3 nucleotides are TGTGCCAGCAGTGAAAGGGCGGGAGACATTCAGTACTTC. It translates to CASSERAGDIQYF.

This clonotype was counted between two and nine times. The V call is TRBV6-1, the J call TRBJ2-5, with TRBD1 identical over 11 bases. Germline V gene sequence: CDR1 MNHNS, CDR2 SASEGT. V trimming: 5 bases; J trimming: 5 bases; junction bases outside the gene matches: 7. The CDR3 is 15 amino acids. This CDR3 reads CASSWDRGKRETQYF. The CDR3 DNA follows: TGTGCCAGCAGTTGGGACAGGGGGAAAAGGGAGACCCAGTACTTC.

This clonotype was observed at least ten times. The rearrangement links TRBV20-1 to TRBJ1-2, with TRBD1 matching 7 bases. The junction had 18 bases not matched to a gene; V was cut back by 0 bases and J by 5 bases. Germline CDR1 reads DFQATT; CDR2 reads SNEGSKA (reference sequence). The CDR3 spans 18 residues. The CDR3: CSARDRRPDRDIKYGYTF. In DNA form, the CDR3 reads TGCAGTGCTAGAGATCGCAGACCCGACAGGGACATAAAGTATGGCTACACCTTC.

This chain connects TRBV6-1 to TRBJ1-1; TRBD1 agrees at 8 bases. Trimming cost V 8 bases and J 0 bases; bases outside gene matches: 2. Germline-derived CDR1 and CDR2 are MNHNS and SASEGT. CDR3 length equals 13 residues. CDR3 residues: CASRTGLNTEAFF. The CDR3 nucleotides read TGTGCCAGCCGGACAGGGCTGAACACTGAAGCTTTCTTT.

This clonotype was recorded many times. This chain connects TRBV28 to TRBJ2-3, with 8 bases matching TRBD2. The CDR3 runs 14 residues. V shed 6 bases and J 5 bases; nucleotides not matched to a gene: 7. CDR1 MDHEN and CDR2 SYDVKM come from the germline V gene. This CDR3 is CASRTLTSGDTQYF. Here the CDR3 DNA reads TGTGCCAGCAGGACTCTTACTAGCGGAGATACGCAGTATTTT.

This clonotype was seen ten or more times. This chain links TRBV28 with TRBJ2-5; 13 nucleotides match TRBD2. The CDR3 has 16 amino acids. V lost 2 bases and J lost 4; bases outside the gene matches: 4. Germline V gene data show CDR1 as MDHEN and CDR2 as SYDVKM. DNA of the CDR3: TGTGCCAGCAGTTTAATGACTAGCGGGAGGACAGAGACCCAGTACTTC. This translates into CASSLMTSGRTETQYF. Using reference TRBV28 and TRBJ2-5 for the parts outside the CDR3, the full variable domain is DVKVTQSSRYLVKRTGEKVFLECVQDMDHENMFWYRQDPGLGLRLIYFSYDVKMKEKGDIPEGYSVSREKKERFSLILESASTNQTSMYLCASSLMTSGRTETQYFGPGTRLLVL.

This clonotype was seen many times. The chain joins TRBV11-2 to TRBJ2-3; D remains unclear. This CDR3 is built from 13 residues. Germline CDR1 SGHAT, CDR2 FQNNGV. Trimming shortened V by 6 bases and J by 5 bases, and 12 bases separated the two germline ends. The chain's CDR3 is CASSSSSGDTQYF. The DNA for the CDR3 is TGTGCCAGCAGTTCAAGTTCGGGAGATACGCAGTATTTT.

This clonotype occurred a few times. For the CDR3, the DNA is TGCGCCAGCAGCCAAGGACAGGGTTCTGGGGCCAACGTCCTGACTTTC. Encoded protein: CASSQGQGSGANVLTF. This rearrangement joins TRBV4-1 to TRBJ2-6, with TRBD1 matching 7 bases. The CDR3 extends over 16 amino acids. Germline-derived CDR1 and CDR2 are MGHRA and YSYEKL. V was clipped by 1 base and J by 1 base; unmatched bases: 1.